This is a list of T cell receptor beta chains from one sample in a study of monozygotic twins with inflammatory bowel disease. With the 5' RACE reads reprocessed, TCRdb shows one record per CDR3 protein and no DNA. Reported are over 110,000 distinct CDR3 sequences; the ten largest clones contain less than 2.5%. The sample comprised blood. The receptors here all came from a human donor with ulcerative colitis or Crohn's disease, or a healthy co-twin of an affected twin (not recorded which). Both conserved end residues are part of each CDR3.

J,V,CDR3
TRBJ2-7,TRBV7-2,CASSFTLGLAGASGEQYF
TRBJ2-5,TRBV20-1,CSARVVQAEILAGPQETQYF
TRBJ1-2,TRBV12-3/TRBV12-4,CASSSTRFYGYTF
TRBJ2-1,TRBV30,CAWSDWDNEQFF
TRBJ2-1,TRBV30,CAWSAFSGTGKNEQFF
TRBJ2-5,TRBV7-8,CASSPGTVWETQYF
TRBJ2-2,TRBV6-2/TRBV6-3,CASSLRQAAGELFF
TRBJ2-7,TRBV4-3,CASSQSGAGAFEQYF
TRBJ1-4,TRBV5-1,CASSSGQGGDEKLFF
TRBJ2-7,TRBV7-9,CASSLLGTSGSYEQYF
TRBJ2-7,TRBV20-1,CSARDTGKNYEQYF
TRBJ2-7,TRBV7-2,CASSFKLDPTYEQYF
TRBJ2-7,TRBV19,CASSSGSSYEQYF
TRBJ1-1,TRBV6-5,CASRYTTGVWTEAFF
TRBJ2-2,TRBV9,CASNVQAGGPTGELFF
TRBJ1-5,TRBV4-1,CASSQDRGFGQPQHF
TRBJ2-4,TRBV5-1,CASSLGTVENIQYF
TRBJ2-5,TRBV5-1,CASSRSLSETQYF
TRBJ2-7,TRBV10-3,CAISEIGGEQYF
TRBJ2-1,TRBV20-1,CSARLQGIGANEQFF
TRBJ1-4,TRBV20-1,CSASLTEKLFF
TRBJ2-6,TRBV6-1,CASNRGQQSSGANVLTF
TRBJ1-5,TRBV20-1,CSARGGLFNQPQHF
TRBJ1-2,TRBV28,CGSSSPWTGRAGYTF
TRBJ2-7,TRBV19,CASSRGASGYEQYF
TRBJ1-4,TRBV5-1,CASSSGSATNEKLFF
TRBJ1-2,TRBV27,CASSSPPGTGEGYTF